A selection of T cell receptor beta chains follows, all from one sample in a study of blood T cell repertoires in COVID-19. Method: immunoSEQ multiplex PCR; TCRdb's copy keeps in-frame clones and lacks some. The data show 80,000 to 90,000 clones, roughly 86% seen once. Sequencing was carried out using peripheral blood. Source of these receptors: a woman older than 75 with acute or convalescent COVID-19. The CDR3 runs from the conserved cysteine through the conserved F or W. Each record gives: D gene, J gene, V gene, CDR3 protein. D genes are given only for firm matches.

d_call: TRBD2
j_call: TRBJ2-1
v_call: TRBV7-2
cdr3_aa: CASSRGVSYNEQFF

d_call: TRBD2
j_call: TRBJ2-5
v_call: TRBV7-3
cdr3_aa: CASSLSLAGGQETQYF

d_call: TRBD1
j_call: TRBJ1-3
v_call: TRBV9
cdr3_aa: CASSGLGTASSGNTIYF

d_call: TRBD2
j_call: TRBJ2-7
v_call: TRBV6-5
cdr3_aa: CASSLTSGSYEQYF

d_call: .
j_call: TRBJ2-1
v_call: TRBV27
cdr3_aa: CASRGRAGYNEQFF

d_call: TRBD1
j_call: TRBJ2-5
v_call: TRBV6-4
cdr3_aa: CASNPTGGKQETQYF

d_call: .
j_call: TRBJ2-2
v_call: TRBV11-1
cdr3_aa: CASSLDRHSTGELFF

d_call: TRBD1
j_call: TRBJ1-4
v_call: TRBV7-9
cdr3_aa: CASSLAPDREREKLFF

d_call: .
j_call: TRBJ2-7
v_call: TRBV7-6
cdr3_aa: CASSSPVEQYF

d_call: TRBD2
j_call: TRBJ2-2
v_call: TRBV2
cdr3_aa: CASSEGLARTGELFF

d_call: TRBD2
j_call: TRBJ2-7
v_call: TRBV4-1
cdr3_aa: CASSQGPGLGIYEQYF

d_call: TRBD1
j_call: TRBJ2-7
v_call: TRBV5-1
cdr3_aa: CASSLGGGPHEQYF

d_call: .
j_call: TRBJ2-3
v_call: TRBV11-2
cdr3_aa: CASSSTSPMDTQYF

d_call: TRBD2
j_call: TRBJ2-2
v_call: TRBV3-1/TRBV3-2
cdr3_aa: CASSHDRRETSGTGELFF

d_call: .
j_call: TRBJ1-6
v_call: TRBV5-5
cdr3_aa: CASSLVDETPLHF

d_call: .
j_call: TRBJ2-7
v_call: TRBV3-1/TRBV3-2
cdr3_aa: CASSRRAGLQPYF

d_call: TRBD1
j_call: TRBJ1-2
v_call: TRBV27
cdr3_aa: CASSLQGAGGYTF

d_call: .
j_call: TRBJ1-5
v_call: TRBV20-1
cdr3_aa: CSASRQGNNQPQHF

d_call: .
j_call: TRBJ1-3
v_call: TRBV9
cdr3_aa: CASSGTSGLGNTIYF

d_call: TRBD1
j_call: TRBJ2-7
v_call: TRBV5-6
cdr3_aa: CASSLVQGAYEQYF

d_call: TRBD1
j_call: TRBJ1-5
v_call: TRBV2
cdr3_aa: CASSEQGATQPQHF

d_call: .
j_call: TRBJ2-5
v_call: TRBV25-1
cdr3_aa: CASSEVTAAETQYF

d_call: .
j_call: TRBJ1-2
v_call: TRBV9
cdr3_aa: CASSSHRSSSYGYTF

d_call: TRBD1
j_call: TRBJ1-3
v_call: TRBV29-1
cdr3_aa: CSVGTASGNTIYF

d_call: .
j_call: TRBJ1-2
v_call: TRBV2
cdr3_aa: CASRVRNWAGGSGGYTF

d_call: .
j_call: TRBJ1-1
v_call: TRBV5-1
cdr3_aa: CASSLGQMNTEAFF

d_call: TRBD1
j_call: TRBJ1-2
v_call: TRBV9
cdr3_aa: CASSVVLMGTGGASIHGYTF

d_call: TRBD2
j_call: TRBJ2-1
v_call: TRBV7-9
cdr3_aa: CASNRPGSGRINEQFF

d_call: .
j_call: TRBJ2-5
v_call: TRBV11-3
cdr3_aa: CASSRGMEETQYF

d_call: TRBD1
j_call: TRBJ1-2
v_call: TRBV12-3/TRBV12-4
cdr3_aa: CASSSQGDYGYTF

d_call: .
j_call: TRBJ1-2
v_call: TRBV5-4
cdr3_aa: CASSLDGYGYTF

d_call: TRBD1
j_call: TRBJ1-2
v_call: TRBV28
cdr3_aa: CASSLGGQGHYGYTF

d_call: TRBD1
j_call: TRBJ1-2
v_call: TRBV28
cdr3_aa: CASSLGGQGGYGGYTF

d_call: TRBD1
j_call: TRBJ1-2
v_call: TRBV5-5
cdr3_aa: CASSQTWGQGYGYTF

d_call: .
j_call: TRBJ2-1
v_call: TRBV7-8
cdr3_aa: CASSLTRTPGLYNEQFF

d_call: .
j_call: TRBJ1-1
v_call: TRBV3-1/TRBV3-2
cdr3_aa: CASSQVPGATEAFF

d_call: .
j_call: TRBJ2-7
v_call: TRBV5-1
cdr3_aa: CASSLSQGRIYEQYF

d_call: TRBD1
j_call: TRBJ2-7
v_call: TRBV29-1
cdr3_aa: CSVERTGGGYEQYF

d_call: .
j_call: TRBJ2-7
v_call: TRBV28
cdr3_aa: CASSLGRDISSYEQYF

d_call: .
j_call: TRBJ1-5
v_call: TRBV6-6
cdr3_aa: CASSYRTVSNQPQHF

d_call: .
j_call: TRBJ1-5
v_call: TRBV6-5
cdr3_aa: CASRQQVYSNQPQHF

d_call: .
j_call: TRBJ2-7
v_call: TRBV12-3/TRBV12-4
cdr3_aa: CASSYTGNHEQYF

d_call: .
j_call: TRBJ1-1
v_call: TRBV28
cdr3_aa: CASGGLRNTEAFF

d_call: TRBD1
j_call: TRBJ1-1
v_call: TRBV28
cdr3_aa: CASSASGQGKRNTEAFF

d_call: .
j_call: TRBJ2-7
v_call: TRBV5-4
cdr3_aa: CASSQEGDYEQYF

d_call: .
j_call: TRBJ1-5
v_call: TRBV9
cdr3_aa: CASSVGPSGYQPQHF

d_call: TRBD1
j_call: TRBJ1-1
v_call: TRBV19
cdr3_aa: CASSMGAGGRNTEAFF

d_call: TRBD1
j_call: TRBJ2-3
v_call: TRBV7-3
cdr3_aa: CASSLWGQRTDTQYF

d_call: .
j_call: TRBJ1-4
v_call: TRBV5-4
cdr3_aa: CASSLFGHTGTNEKLFF

d_call: .
j_call: TRBJ2-1
v_call: TRBV14
cdr3_aa: CASSQEGWGRHNEQFF